This T cell receptor beta chain was identified in a study of blood T cell repertoires in COVID-19. Turning to the study itself: The United States, Italy and Spain provided the acute and convalescent COVID-19 samples. PBMCs, B-cell-depleted T cells, or T cells were the source of the cDNA or gDNA that made up the material.

CDR1 and CDR2 from the germline V gene are SGHAT and FQNNGV. V lost 2 bases and J lost 7, with 23 bases in between. The CDR3 runs 18 residues. In the original analysis: Nucleated cell counts were estimated from reference gene primer amplification. TCRdb keeps only in-frame clones here, not all; method: immunoSEQ multiplex PCR. Clone size and V and J calls were adopted from that table, with D and trimming inferred from the DNA. Of about 70,000 clones listed, around 91% are singletons. What was sequenced was peripheral blood. This sequence was found in a human donor in a cohort sampled during active COVID-19. The rearrangement joins TRBV11-2 to TRBJ2-2; the D gene is possibly TRBD1 (6 bases). This chain's CDR3 is CASSLSFRGRGLGGELFF. As DNA, the CDR3 is TGTGCCAGCAGCTTATCGTTTCGGGGCAGGGGCTTGGGCGGGGAGCTGTTTTTT.